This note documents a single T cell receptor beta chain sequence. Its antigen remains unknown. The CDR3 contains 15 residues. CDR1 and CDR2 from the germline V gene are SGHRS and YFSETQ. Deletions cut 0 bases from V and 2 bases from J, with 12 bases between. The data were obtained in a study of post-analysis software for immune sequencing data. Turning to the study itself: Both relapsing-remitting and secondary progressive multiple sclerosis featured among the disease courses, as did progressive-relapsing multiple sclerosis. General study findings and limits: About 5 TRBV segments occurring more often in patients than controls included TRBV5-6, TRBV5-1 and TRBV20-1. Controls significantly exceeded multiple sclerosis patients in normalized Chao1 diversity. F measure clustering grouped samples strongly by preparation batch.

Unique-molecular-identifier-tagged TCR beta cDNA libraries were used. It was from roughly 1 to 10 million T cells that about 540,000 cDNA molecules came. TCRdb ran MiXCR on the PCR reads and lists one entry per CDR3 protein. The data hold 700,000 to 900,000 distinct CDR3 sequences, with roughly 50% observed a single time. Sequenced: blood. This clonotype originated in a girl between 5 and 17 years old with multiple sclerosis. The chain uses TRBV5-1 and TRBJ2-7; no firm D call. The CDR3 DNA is TGCGCCAGCAGCTTGGAGCGAGGATCCCCCTACGAGCAGTACTTC. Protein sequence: CASSLERGSPYEQYF.